Each of the 9 T cell receptor beta chains below was sequenced from the same sample in a study of cytomegalovirus exposure and HLA in healthy donors. The PCR used 60 Vbeta and 13 Jbeta primers. Assay: immunoSEQ multiplex PCR; the TCRdb copy retains only in-frame clones and omits some. The data show about 130,000 clones, 8% to 11% seen once. The specimen was PBMCs. The receptors were gathered from a woman under 30 in good health and CMV-seropositive.

This clone was detected a few times. The J gene is TRBJ2-7, the V gene TRBV4-2; the D is unclear. The CDR3 is made up of 11 amino acids. V dropped 1 base and J dropped 6 bases, with 4 bases sitting between them. CDR1 and CDR2 (germline): LGHNA, YNFKEQ. CDR3 residues: CASSQGSEQYF. CDR3 bases: TGTGCCAGCAGCCAAGGCAGCGAGCAGTACTTC.

The rearrangement links TRBV7-2 to TRBJ1-1; TRBD1 is a possible D gene (5 bases). Germline CDR1 reads SGHTA; CDR2 reads FQGNSA. Trimming took 1 base from V and 4 from J, leaving 10 bases between them. The CDR3 totals 14 residues. DNA for the CDR3: TGTGCCAGCAGCTTAGGAAGGGGCCCCACTGAAGCTTTCTTT. This encodes CASSLGRGPTEAFF. The full variable domain, with the rest looked up from reference TRBV7-2 and TRBJ1-1, is GAGVSQSPSNKVTEKGKDVELRCDPISGHTALYWYRQSLGQGLEFLIYFQGNSAPDKSGLPSDRFSAERTGGSVSTLTIQRTQQEDSAVYLCASSLGRGPTEAFFGQGTRLTVV.

The chain carries TRBV9 and TRBJ2-6, with D maybe TRBD2 (5 bases). The V end lost 5 bases, the J end lost 4 bases, and 10 bases lay between the germline ends. Germline V gene sequence: CDR1 SGDLS, CDR2 YYNGEE. The CDR3 is 14 residues long. CDR3 in amino acids: CASSPGGGANVLTF. CDR3 DNA sequence: TGTGCCAGCAGTCCAGGCGGGGGGGCCAACGTCCTGACTTTC.

The chain couples TRBV29-1 to TRBJ2-7; 8 bases line up with TRBD2. The CDR3 is made up of 12 amino acids. The V segment lost 6 bases and the J segment 7 bases; nucleotides outside the gene matches: 8. The germline CDR1 and CDR2 sequences are SQVTM and ANQGSEA. The CDR3 loop is CSVEREPREQYF. DNA of the CDR3: TGCAGCGTAGAGCGGGAGCCCCGGGAGCAGTACTTC.

The CDR3 DNA reads as TGTGCCAGCAGTTTAAAGGGACAGAATCAGCCCCAGCATTTT. Its protein product is CASSLKGQNQPQHF. V and J are TRBV28 and TRBJ1-5, with 7 bases fitting TRBD1. The V gene end was trimmed by 2 bases and the J gene end by 4 bases; junction bases not matched to a gene: 2. The germline gives CDR1 MDHEN, CDR2 SYDVKM. The CDR3 length is 14 residues.

This clone was seen repeatedly, ten times or more. V and J are TRBV5-4 and TRBJ1-1; 9 bases fit TRBD1. Per germline, CDR1 SGHNT and CDR2 YYREEE (reference sequence). This CDR3 comprises 18 residues. V shed 0 bases, J shed 4 bases, and the junction held 13 bases outside the gene matches. For the CDR3, the DNA is TGTGCCAGCAGCTTGGCCACAGGGGGCGCCGGGCGAGGCACTGAAGCTTTCTTT. Its protein product is CASSLATGGAGRGTEAFF.

This clone has just a few counts. The V gene is TRBV5-4, the J gene TRBJ1-1; D might be TRBD1 (6 bases). V gave up 2 bases and J gave up 11 bases, with 10 bases separating them. The germline gives CDR1 SGHNT, CDR2 YYREEE (reference sequence). The CDR3 spans 11 residues. DNA of the CDR3: TGTGCCAGCAGCTTTGACAGGCAGGCTTTCTTT. It yields the protein CASSFDRQAFF. Full variable domain (missing parts from reference TRBV5-4 and TRBJ1-1): ETGVTQSPTHLIKTRGQQVTLRCSSQSGHNTVSWYQQALGQGPQFIFQYYREEENGRGNFPPRFSGLQFPNYSSELNVNALELDDSALYLCASSFDRQAFFGQGTRLTVV.

This clone was detected only a few times. The genes are TRBV14 and TRBJ2-5, with a tentative D call TRBD2 (6 bases). The V end lost 4 bases, the J end lost 7 bases, and 16 bases lay between the germline ends. The germline gives CDR1 SGHDN, CDR2 FVKESK. CDR3 length equals 14 residues. The CDR3 nucleotides read TGTGCCAGCAGCCTATCGGCGGGGTTGGGGACCCAGTACTTC. It codes for CASSLSAGLGTQYF.

The chain carries TRBV19 and TRBJ1-3, with TRBD1 matching 9 bases. The CDR3 runs 14 residues. Germline V gene data show CDR1 as LNHDA and CDR2 as SQIVND (reference sequence). Trimming removed 4 bases from V and 9 bases from J; junction bases left unmatched: 7. The CDR3 region is CASSRDRASSTIYF. CDR3 in DNA: TGTGCCAGTAGTAGGGACAGGGCCAGTAGCACCATATATTTT.